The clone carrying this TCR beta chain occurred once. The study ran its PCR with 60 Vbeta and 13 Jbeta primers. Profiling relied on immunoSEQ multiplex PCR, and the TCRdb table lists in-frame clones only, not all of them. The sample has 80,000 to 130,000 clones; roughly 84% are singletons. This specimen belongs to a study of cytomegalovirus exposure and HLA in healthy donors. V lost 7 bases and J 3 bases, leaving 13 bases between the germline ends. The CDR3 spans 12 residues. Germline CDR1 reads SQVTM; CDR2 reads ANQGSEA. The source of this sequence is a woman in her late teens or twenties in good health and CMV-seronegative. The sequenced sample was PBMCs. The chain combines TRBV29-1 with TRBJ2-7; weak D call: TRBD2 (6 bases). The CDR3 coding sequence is TGCAGCGCGTTGAGCGGGTACTACGAGCAGTACTTC. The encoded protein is CSALSGYYEQYF.